These 29 T cell receptor beta chains originate from one sample sequenced in a study of CD8+ T cells in alopecia areata. Extracted RNA was reverse transcribed into cDNA, the sequencing template. The assay was immunoSEQ multiplex PCR, and TCRdb's table has in-frame clones only and misses some. The sample has under 300,000 clones, about two thirds seen once; the top ten hold 1% to 1.5%. The input for sequencing was CD4+ T cells sorted from blood, taken at week 0. The origin of the receptors is a human donor with alopecia areata.

The table lists this clone with a few counts. Different DNA sequences within this sample yield the same CDR3. The chain employs TRBV7-2 and TRBJ2-5; D gene ambiguous. Looked up from germline, CDR1 is SGHTA and CDR2 is FQGNSA. This CDR3 is built from 11 residues. V lost 5 bases and J lost 5, with 6 bases in between. CDR3 sequence reads: CASSPRETQYF. The CDR3 DNA is TGTGCCAGCAGCCCCCGGGAGACCCAGTACTTC.

The chain has TRBV30 and TRBJ2-5; 7 bases fit TRBD2. The CDR3 length is 14 residues. Per germline, CDR1 GTSNPN and CDR2 SVGIG (reference sequence). Trimming took 0 bases from V and 4 from J; bases not matched to a gene: 5. The CDR3 sequence: CAWSVGGGGETQYF. CDR3 sequence (DNA): TGTGCCTGGAGTGTGGGCGGGGGAGGAGAGACCCAGTACTTC. The whole variable domain, remainder taken from reference TRBV30 and TRBJ2-5, is SQTIHQWPATLVQPVGSPLSLECTVEGTSNPNLYWYRQAAGRGLQLLFYSVGIGQISSEVPQNLSASRPQDRQFILSSKKLLLSDSGFYLCAWSVGGGGETQYFGPGTRLLVL.

The chain carries TRBV4-3 and TRBJ2-6; D is unclear. The CDR3 runs 14 residues. Trimming removed 1 base at V and 0 bases at J, with 1 base between. Germline V gives CDR1 LGHNA, CDR2 YSLEER. This CDR3 is CASSQVSGANVLTF. Written as DNA, the CDR3 is TGCGCCAGCAGCCAAGTCTCTGGGGCCAACGTCCTGACTTTC.

This clone was counted a few times. J is TRBJ1-5 and V is TRBV9, with D unresolved. Germline V gene lookup returns CDR1 SGDLS and CDR2 YYNGEE. Between the trimmed V and J ends, which lost 4 bases and 7 bases, there was a span of 15 bases. This CDR3 region has 14 residues. In DNA form, the CDR3 reads TGTGCCAGCAGCTCCGGATTACCAGGACAGCCCCAGCATTTT. This sequence encodes CASSSGLPGQPQHF.

The rearrangement links TRBV29-1 to TRBJ1-2; 9 bases are shared with TRBD1. This CDR3 has 15 residues. Germline V gene data show CDR1 as SQVTM and CDR2 as ANQGSEA. The ends lost 3 bases at V and 7 bases at J; junction bases unmatched: 12. The CDR3 protein is CSVDTRNRGRSGYTF. The CDR3 DNA reads as TGCAGCGTTGATACCCGTAACAGGGGGCGGAGTGGCTACACCTTC.

This chain connects TRBV9 to TRBJ2-7; D ambiguous. The CDR3 covers 15 residues. Trimming stripped 0 bases from V and 6 bases from J, with 16 bases between. Germline V gene data show CDR1 as SGDLS and CDR2 as YYNGEE. CDR3 in DNA: TGTGCCAGCAGCGTAGGATCGATGAGGAGTCGCGAGCAGTACTTC. Translated: CASSVGSMRSREQYF.

The chain recombines TRBV29-1 with TRBJ2-1; D unresolved. This CDR3 region has 12 residues. Germline V gene lookup returns CDR1 SQVTM and CDR2 ANQGSEA. The V end lost 2 bases, the J end lost 9 bases, and 11 bases lay between the germline ends. Here the CDR3 reads CSVEPVVGEQFF. Here the CDR3 DNA reads TGCAGCGTTGAACCGGTGGTTGGTGAGCAGTTCTTC.

This chain uses TRBV5-1 with TRBJ2-5; D is unclear. Trimming shortened V by 6 bases and J by 1 base, and 10 bases separated the two germline ends. This CDR3 has 13 amino acids. In germline, CDR1 is SGHRS, CDR2 YFSETQ. The DNA for the CDR3 is TGCGCCAGCACCCTTGGCTTCCAAGAGACCCAGTACTTC. Amino acids: CASTLGFQETQYF.

This clone was seen a handful of times. V usage is TRBV29-1 and J usage is TRBJ2-1; the D is unclear. The CDR3 length is 12 residues. The V end was cut by 1 base, the J end by 8 bases, with 9 bases between. The germline CDR1 and CDR2 sequences are SQVTM and ANQGSEA. The CDR3 coding sequence is TGCAGCGTTGAAGGGCGGAGCTATGAGCAGTTCTTC. It codes for CSVEGRSYEQFF.

The rearrangement links TRBV5-1 to TRBJ2-2; D remains unclear. V dropped 0 bases and J dropped 4 bases, with 4 bases sitting between them. CDR3 length: 13 residues. Germline lookup yields CDR1 SGHRS and CDR2 YFSETQ. The CDR3 region has the DNA TGCGCCAGCAGCTTGGCCGTCACCGGGGAGCTGTTTTTT. The encoded protein is CASSLAVTGELFF.

This chain uses TRBV2 with TRBJ1-1; TRBD1 might be the D (5 bases). The CDR3 extends over 14 amino acids. V was clipped by 7 bases and J by 4 bases, with 16 bases between them. CDR1 is SNHLY and CDR2 is FYNNEI in the germline V gene. The CDR3 region has the DNA TGTGCCAGCATTATCGGAGCTGGGGGCACTGAAGCTTTCTTT. This codes for CASIIGAGGTEAFF. Full variable domain (missing parts from reference TRBV2 and TRBJ1-1): EPEVTQTPSHQVTQMGQEVILRCVPISNHLYFYWYRQILGQKVEFLVSFYNNEISEKSEIFDDQFSVERPDGSNFTLKIRSTKLEDSAMYFCASIIGAGGTEAFFGQGTRLTVV.

J is TRBJ1-5 and V is TRBV29-1; D is uncertain. This CDR3 contains 13 residues. The germline V and J ends were trimmed by 4 bases and 0 bases, with 7 bases remaining between them. In germline, CDR1 is SQVTM, CDR2 ANQGSEA. Written as DNA, the CDR3 is TGCAGCGTTGGTCCTGATAGCAATCAGCCCCAGCATTTT. This gives the protein CSVGPDSNQPQHF.

Here the CDR3 reads CATSRAESGNIQYF. As DNA, the CDR3 is TGTGCCACCAGCAGAGCCGAAAGTGGGAACATTCAGTACTTC. The rearrangement uses TRBV15 and TRBJ2-4, with D uncertain. Trimming shortened V by 1 base and J by 7 bases, and 11 bases separated the two germline ends. CDR1 is LNHNV and CDR2 is YYDKDF in the germline V gene (reference sequence). The CDR3 runs 14 residues.

This chain links TRBV29-1 with TRBJ2-2; TRBD2 is a possible D gene (7 bases). Trimming took off 7 bases at V and 5 bases at J, with 17 bases between the two ends. CDR1 and CDR2 from the germline V gene are SQVTM and ANQGSEA. The CDR3 spans 14 residues. The CDR3 bases are TGCAGCGCCCAGAGGGGGGGCTTAACCGGGGAGCTGTTTTTT. Amino acids: CSAQRGGLTGELFF.

The chain carries TRBV30 and TRBJ1-6, with TRBD1 matching over 7 bases. V shed 0 bases and J 9 bases; nucleotides not matched to a gene: 8. CDR3 size: 15 residues. The germline V gene encodes CDR1 GTSNPN and CDR2 SVGIG (reference sequence). CDR3 in amino acids: CAWSVRGLQGSPLHF. The CDR3 bases are TGTGCCTGGAGTGTAAGGGGGCTCCAGGGTTCACCCCTCCACTTT. The whole variable domain, remainder taken from reference TRBV30 and TRBJ1-6, is SQTIHQWPATLVQPVGSPLSLECTVEGTSNPNLYWYRQAAGRGLQLLFYSVGIGQISSEVPQNLSASRPQDRQFILSSKKLLLSDSGFYLCAWSVRGLQGSPLHFGNGTRLTVT.

The rearrangement uses TRBV5-1 and TRBJ1-6; possible D gene TRBD1, 5 bases. The CDR3 has 15 amino acids. Germline loops: CDR1 SGHRS, CDR2 YFSETQ. Trimming left V 4 bases short and J 7 bases short, with 15 bases between. The CDR3 DNA is TGCGCCAGCAGCCCGCTCCAGGGTGGCAATTCACCCCTCCACTTT. Its protein is CASSPLQGGNSPLHF.

This clone was counted a few times. The chain links TRBV29-1 to TRBJ2-7, with TRBD1 matching over 7 bases. The CDR3 covers 14 residues. With 4 bases clipped from V and 4 bases from J, the junction kept 10 bases outside the gene matches. Germline V gene lookup returns CDR1 SQVTM and CDR2 ANQGSEA. Here the CDR3 DNA reads TGCAGCGTTGTGACAGGGCACCACGAATACGAGCAGTACTTC. It specifies CSVVTGHHEYEQYF.

This clone was detected only once. CDR3 residues: CASSPSWTEETQYF. DNA for the CDR3: TGTGCCAGCAGCCCCTCATGGACCGAGGAGACCCAGTACTTC. V gene TRBV5-4 combines with J gene TRBJ2-5; D gene unclear. Germline lookup yields CDR1 SGHNT and CDR2 YYREEE (reference sequence). The V end was cut by 4 bases, the J end by 5 bases, with 15 bases between. This CDR3 spans 14 amino acids. Using reference TRBV5-4 and TRBJ2-5 for the parts outside the CDR3, the full variable domain is ETGVTQSPTHLIKTRGQQVTLRCSSQSGHNTVSWYQQALGQGPQFIFQYYREEENGRGNFPPRFSGLQFPNYSSELNVNALELDDSALYLCASSPSWTEETQYFGPGTRLLVL.

V and J are TRBV11-1 and TRBJ1-5; D remains ambiguous. Per the germline V gene, CDR1 is SGHAT and CDR2 is FQDESV (reference sequence). This CDR3 has 13 amino acids. CDR3 DNA sequence: TGTGCTCAGAGGAGGCGGAGGAATCAGCCCCAGCATTTT. This sequence encodes CAQRRRRNQPQHF.

V and J are TRBV4-3 and TRBJ2-1, with D perhaps matching TRBD2 (6 bases). V was trimmed by 1 base and J by 2 bases, leaving 9 bases between them. This CDR3 is built from 15 residues. Germline assignment: CDR1 LGHNA and CDR2 YSLEER. The CDR3: CASSQAGEAYNEQFF. The CDR3 DNA reads TGCGCCAGCAGCCAAGCGGGGGAGGCCTACAATGAGCAGTTCTTC.

In its sample, this clone was seen once. V and J are TRBV27 and TRBJ2-7; either TRBD1 or TRBD2 may supply D (5 bases each). Trimming removed 6 bases from V and 4 bases from J, with 19 bases in between. The CDR3 is 15 residues long. CDR1 is MNHEY and CDR2 is SMNVEV in the germline V gene (reference sequence). CDR3 in amino acids: CASRITPEGRYEQYF. The CDR3 DNA reads as TGTGCCAGCAGGATTACCCCAGAGGGGCGGTACGAGCAGTACTTC.

This chain joins TRBV29-1 and TRBJ2-1, with D perhaps matching TRBD1 or TRBD2 (6 bases each). Germline V gene data show CDR1 as SQVTM and CDR2 as ANQGSEA. CDR3 length equals 11 residues. CDR3 sequence: CTAGEDSRQFF. The CDR3, as DNA: TGCACCGCCGGGGAGGACAGTCGGCAGTTCTTC.

As DNA, the CDR3 is TGTGCCAGCAGCTTGGAGGGGGCAAAGCAAGCTGGGGCCAACGTCCTGACTTTC. The encoded protein is CASSLEGAKQAGANVLTF. The chain carries TRBV5-4 and TRBJ2-6; 7 nucleotides line up with TRBD1. The V gene end was trimmed by 0 bases and the J gene end by 2 bases; junction bases not matched to a gene: 8. CDR1 is SGHNT, CDR2 YYREEE, per germline (reference sequence). The length of the CDR3 is 18 residues. Together with reference TRBV5-4 and TRBJ2-6, the CDR3 gives the full variable domain: ETGVTQSPTHLIKTRGQQVTLRCSSQSGHNTVSWYQQALGQGPQFIFQYYREEENGRGNFPPRFSGLQFPNYSSELNVNALELDDSALYLCASSLEGAKQAGANVLTFGAGSRLTVL.

The J gene is TRBJ2-7, the V gene TRBV30; a weak D match, TRBD2 (5 bases). The CDR3 has 14 amino acids. Germline loops: CDR1 GTSNPN, CDR2 SVGIG (reference sequence). V lost 2 bases, J lost 2 bases, and 13 bases lay in between. The CDR3 sequence: CAWSRSREAYEQYF. The CDR3 DNA reads TGTGCCTGGAGTCGGTCGAGGGAAGCCTACGAGCAGTACTTC.

The genes are TRBV5-1 and TRBJ1-2; D is possibly TRBD1 (5 bases). Germline lookup yields CDR1 SGHRS and CDR2 YFSETQ. Trimming pared 0 bases from V and 4 bases from J, leaving 10 bases between. CDR3 length: 14 residues. CDR3 bases: TGCGCCAGCAGCTTGGAGACAGCTTTCTATGGCTACACCTTC. This translates into CASSLETAFYGYTF.

The V call is TRBV29-1, the J call TRBJ2-7, with 7 bases aligning to TRBD1. With V trimmed by 3 bases and J by 3 bases, 8 bases remained unmatched. Germline V lookup: CDR1 SQVTM, CDR2 ANQGSEA. The CDR3 covers 14 residues. The CDR3 DNA is TGCAGCGTTGAGGGAACAGGGGCGAACTACGAGCAGTACTTC. Translation gives CSVEGTGANYEQYF.

The CDR3, as DNA: TGCGCCAGCAGCCAGGTTAGCGGCCAAGAGACCCAGTACTTC. The encoded protein is CASSQVSGQETQYF. V and J are TRBV4-3 and TRBJ2-5; a weak D match, TRBD2 (6 bases). Per germline, CDR1 LGHNA and CDR2 YSLEER. Trimming pared 3 bases from V and 1 base from J, leaving 9 bases between. The CDR3 extends over 14 amino acids.

The chain uses TRBV30 and TRBJ2-7, with D uncertain. CDR3 length equals 13 residues. Trimming removed 0 bases from V and 3 bases from J, with 9 bases in between. Germline CDR1 and CDR2: GTSNPN and SVGIG (reference sequence). CDR3 in DNA: TGTGCCTGGAGTGTTAGTCCCATCTACGAGCAGTACTTC. Residues: CAWSVSPIYEQYF.

The V gene is TRBV9, the J gene TRBJ2-7, with D perhaps matching TRBD2 (6 bases). Germline V gene data show CDR1 as SGDLS and CDR2 as YYNGEE. The CDR3 is 14 amino acids. V was clipped by 0 bases and J by 4 bases, with 11 bases between them. The CDR3 is CASSVAGSGYEQYF. Written as DNA, the CDR3 is TGTGCCAGCAGCGTAGCAGGGAGCGGGTACGAGCAGTACTTC.